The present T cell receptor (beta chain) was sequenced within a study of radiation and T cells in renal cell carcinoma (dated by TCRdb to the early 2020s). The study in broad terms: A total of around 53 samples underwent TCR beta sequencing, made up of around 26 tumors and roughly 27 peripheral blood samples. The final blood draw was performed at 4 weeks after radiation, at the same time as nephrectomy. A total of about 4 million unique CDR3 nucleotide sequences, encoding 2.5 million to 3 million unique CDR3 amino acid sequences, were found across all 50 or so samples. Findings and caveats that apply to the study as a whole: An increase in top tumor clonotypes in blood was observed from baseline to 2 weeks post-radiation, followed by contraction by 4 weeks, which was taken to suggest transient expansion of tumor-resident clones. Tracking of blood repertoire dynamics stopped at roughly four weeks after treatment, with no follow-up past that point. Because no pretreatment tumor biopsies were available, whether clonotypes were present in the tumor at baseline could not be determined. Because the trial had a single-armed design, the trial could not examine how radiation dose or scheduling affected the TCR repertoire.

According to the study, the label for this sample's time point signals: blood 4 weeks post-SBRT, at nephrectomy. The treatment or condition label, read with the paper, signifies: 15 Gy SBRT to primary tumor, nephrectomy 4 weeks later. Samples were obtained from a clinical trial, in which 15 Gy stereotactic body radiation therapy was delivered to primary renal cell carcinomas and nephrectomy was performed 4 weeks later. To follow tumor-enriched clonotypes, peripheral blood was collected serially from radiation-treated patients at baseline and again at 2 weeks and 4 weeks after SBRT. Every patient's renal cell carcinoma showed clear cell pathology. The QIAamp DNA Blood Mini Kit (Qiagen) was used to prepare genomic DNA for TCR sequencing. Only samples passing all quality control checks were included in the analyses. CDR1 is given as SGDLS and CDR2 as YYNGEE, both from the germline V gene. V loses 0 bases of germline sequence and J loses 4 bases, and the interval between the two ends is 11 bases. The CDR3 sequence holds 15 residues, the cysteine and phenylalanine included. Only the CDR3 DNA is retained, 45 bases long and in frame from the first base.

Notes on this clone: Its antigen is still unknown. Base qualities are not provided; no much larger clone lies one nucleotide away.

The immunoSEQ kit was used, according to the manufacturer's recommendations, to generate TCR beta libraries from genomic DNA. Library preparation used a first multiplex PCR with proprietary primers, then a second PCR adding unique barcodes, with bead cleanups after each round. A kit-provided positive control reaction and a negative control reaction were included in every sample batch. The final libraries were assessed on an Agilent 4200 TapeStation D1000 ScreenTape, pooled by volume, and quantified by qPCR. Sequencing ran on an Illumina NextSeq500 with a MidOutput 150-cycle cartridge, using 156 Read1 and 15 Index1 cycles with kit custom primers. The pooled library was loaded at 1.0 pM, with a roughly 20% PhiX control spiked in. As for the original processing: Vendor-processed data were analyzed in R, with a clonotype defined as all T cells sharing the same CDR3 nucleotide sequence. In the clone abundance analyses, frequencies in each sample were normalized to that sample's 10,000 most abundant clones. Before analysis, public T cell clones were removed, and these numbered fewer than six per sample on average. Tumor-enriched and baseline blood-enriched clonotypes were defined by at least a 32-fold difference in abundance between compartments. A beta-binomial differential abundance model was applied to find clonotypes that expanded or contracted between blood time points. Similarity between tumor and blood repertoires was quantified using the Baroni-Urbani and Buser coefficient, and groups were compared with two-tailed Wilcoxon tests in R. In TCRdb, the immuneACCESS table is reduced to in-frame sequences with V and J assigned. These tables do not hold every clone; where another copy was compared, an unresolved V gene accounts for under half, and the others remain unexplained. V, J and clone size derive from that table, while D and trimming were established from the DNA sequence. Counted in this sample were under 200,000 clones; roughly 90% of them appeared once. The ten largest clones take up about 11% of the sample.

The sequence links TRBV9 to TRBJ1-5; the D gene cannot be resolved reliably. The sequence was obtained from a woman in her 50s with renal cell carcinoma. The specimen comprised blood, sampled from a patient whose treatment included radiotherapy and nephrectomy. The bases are TGTGCCAGCAGCGTAGGGCCAGTGGGGAATCAGCCCCAGCATTTT. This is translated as CASSVGPVGNQPQHF.